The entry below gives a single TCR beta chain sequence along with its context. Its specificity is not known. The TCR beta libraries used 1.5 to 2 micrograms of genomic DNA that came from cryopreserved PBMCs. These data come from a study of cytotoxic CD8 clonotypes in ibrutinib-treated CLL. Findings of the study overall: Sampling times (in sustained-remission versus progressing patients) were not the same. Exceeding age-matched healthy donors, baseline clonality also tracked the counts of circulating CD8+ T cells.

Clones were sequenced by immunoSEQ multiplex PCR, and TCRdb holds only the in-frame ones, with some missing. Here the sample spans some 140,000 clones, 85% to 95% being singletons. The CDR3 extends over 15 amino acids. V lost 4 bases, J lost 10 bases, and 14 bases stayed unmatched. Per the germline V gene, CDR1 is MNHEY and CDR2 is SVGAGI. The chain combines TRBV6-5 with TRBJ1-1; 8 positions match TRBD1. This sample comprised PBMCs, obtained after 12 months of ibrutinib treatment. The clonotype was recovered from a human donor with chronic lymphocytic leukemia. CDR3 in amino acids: CASSSQTGATFGAFF. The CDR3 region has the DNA TGTGCCAGCAGTTCTCAGACAGGGGCTACATTTGGAGCTTTCTTT.